Presented here are 29 T cell receptor beta chains from one specimen sequenced in a study of T cell changes during pregnancy in multiple sclerosis (dated by TCRdb to between 2019 and 2020). Libraries were made using the immunoSEQ multiplex PCR assay. TCRdb re-hosts the immuneACCESS table, in-frame sequences only. Its copies lack some clones; in the studies checked, an unresolved V gene accounts for under half of them, and the cause for the rest is not known. The sample table holds roughly 36,000 clones, of which around 91% were seen once. The ten largest make up 6% to 7.5% of the sample. Sequencing was performed on CD8+ T cells from peripheral blood mononuclear cells, taken in the second trimester of pregnancy. These receptors were collected from a female donor with multiple sclerosis, enrolled in a pregnancy study.

V is TRBV27 and J is TRBJ2-7; TRBD2 is a possible D gene (7 bases). CDR1 is MNHEY and CDR2 is SMNVEV in the germline V gene (reference sequence). The CDR3 consists of 14 residues. Trimming pared 1 base from V and 7 bases from J, leaving 14 bases between. This CDR3 is CASSLWGGLEEQYF. The CDR3 bases are TGTGCCAGCAGTTTATGGGGGGGGCTGGAAGAGCAGTACTTC.

CDR3 protein: CSVEAEQGTLREQYF. DNA for the CDR3: TGCAGCGTTGAAGCAGAACAGGGGACCCTAAGGGAGCAGTACTTC. This chain uses TRBV29-1 with TRBJ2-7; 7 positions match TRBD1. V lost 1 base to trimming and J lost 7 bases; unmatched junction nucleotides: 13. The CDR3 spans 15 residues. The germline CDR1 and CDR2 sequences are SQVTM and ANQGSEA.

The chain joins TRBV5-1 to TRBJ2-3, with 9 bases lining up with TRBD1. Germline V gives CDR1 SGHRS, CDR2 YFSETQ. The CDR3 has 15 amino acids. Trimming took 4 bases from V and 4 from J; bases not matched to a gene: 7. The CDR3 loop is CASSLRQGEADTQYF. Here the CDR3 DNA reads TGCGCCAGCAGCCTCCGACAGGGGGAGGCAGATACGCAGTATTTT.

The chain uses TRBV6-5 and TRBJ1-2; 10 bases are shared with TRBD1. The V and J ends lost 4 bases and 8 bases, in that order; junction bases with no gene match: 4. There are 13 residues in the CDR3. CDR1 is MNHEY and CDR2 is SVGAGI in the germline V gene. The CDR3: CASSLGTGVGYTF. In nucleotides, the CDR3 is TGTGCCAGCAGTTTGGGGACAGGGGTCGGCTACACCTTC.

The chain uses TRBV18 and TRBJ1-1; 7 nucleotides line up with TRBD1. CDR1 and CDR2 (germline): KGHSH, LQKENI. The J segment lost 4 bases and the V segment lost 4 bases, leaving 12 bases of the junction unmatched. CDR3 length equals 16 residues. CDR3 nucleotides: TGTGCCAGCTCACGCGTAGAGGGGGCGCGGGTCACTGAAGCTTTCTTT. Protein sequence: CASSRVEGARVTEAFF.

V is TRBV6-1 and J is TRBJ2-7; D gene ambiguous. Between the trimmed V and J ends, which lost 1 base and 6 bases, there was a span of 16 bases. Per germline, CDR1 MNHNS and CDR2 SASEGT. CDR3 length: 15 residues. The CDR3 spells CASSEDPFSESEQYF. The CDR3 coding sequence is TGTGCCAGCAGTGAAGATCCGTTTTCGGAGTCCGAGCAGTACTTC.

The chain carries TRBV9 and TRBJ2-7, with 11 positions matching TRBD2. The CDR3 loop spans 15 amino acids. V shed 3 bases, J shed 4 bases, and the junction held 6 bases outside the gene matches. Germline V CDR1 and CDR2: SGDLS, YYNGEE. The CDR3 bases are TGTGCCAGCAGCGCCGGGACTAGCGGACTGTACGAGCAGTACTTC. It translates to CASSAGTSGLYEQYF.

DNA of the CDR3: TGTGCCAGCAGCTTAGCAGGGGGTACTTATGGCTACACCTTC. Protein: CASSLAGGTYGYTF. The V and J genes are TRBV7-6 and TRBJ1-2, with D possibly being TRBD1 (6 bases). Per germline, CDR1 SGHVS and CDR2 FNYEAQ. V lost 0 bases to trimming and J lost 5 bases, with 10 bases between them. This CDR3 has 14 amino acids.

The chain employs TRBV4-1 and TRBJ1-1; D is undetermined. Deletions cut 0 bases from V and 0 bases from J, with 17 bases between. This CDR3 comprises 18 residues. Germline CDR1 and CDR2: MGHRA and YSYEKL. The CDR3 DNA reads as TGCGCCAGCAGCCAAGAAGAGGGTAGAAGTTGGATGAACACTGAAGCTTTCTTT. It translates to CASSQEEGRSWMNTEAFF.

The rearrangement links TRBV6-1 to TRBJ2-1; D remains unclear. The CDR3 totals 15 residues. Deletions cut 2 bases from V and 1 base from J, with 9 bases between. CDR1 and CDR2 (germline): MNHNS, SASEGT. DNA of the CDR3: TGTGCCAGCAGTGAAATAGAAGCGTCCTACAATGAGCAGTTCTTC. It yields the protein CASSEIEASYNEQFF.

The chain employs TRBV27 and TRBJ2-5; TRBD2 is a possible D gene (5 bases). This CDR3 has 15 amino acids. Germline V gene sequence: CDR1 MNHEY, CDR2 SMNVEV (reference sequence). The ends were cut back, 4 bases at V and 5 bases at J, with 17 bases in the middle. The CDR3 loop is CASSSGLRTRETQYF. CDR3 bases: TGTGCCAGCAGTTCTGGACTCCGCACCAGGGAGACCCAGTACTTC.

The chain recombines TRBV6-5 with TRBJ2-5, with 7 bases identical to TRBD1. The DNA matches TRBJ2-7 better at its end, which makes the J call doubtful. The CDR3 extends over 14 amino acids. Germline V gives CDR1 MNHEY, CDR2 SVGAGI. The CDR3 spells CASSYRTGDYEQYF. CDR3 DNA: TGTGCCAGCAGTTACCGCACAGGGGATTACGAGCAGTACTTC.

This clone was observed once. The V gene is TRBV29-1, the J gene TRBJ2-5; D is unresolved. The J call is uncertain, as TRBJ2-7 better fits the DNA end. Germline V gene sequence: CDR1 SQVTM, CDR2 ANQGSEA. CDR3 length: 10 residues. CDR3 residues: CSVLAYEQYF. DNA for the CDR3: TGCAGCGTTCTTGCCTACGAGCAGTACTTC.

The CDR3 region has the DNA TGTGCCAGCAGTGATTGGAGGGACTCCTATTCTTACGAGCAGTACTTC. Its translation: CASSDWRDSYSYEQYF. The chain combines TRBV6-1 with TRBJ2-7, with a tentative D call TRBD2 (6 bases). Trimming took off 3 bases at V and 4 bases at J, with 19 bases between the two ends. Germline V lookup: CDR1 MNHNS, CDR2 SASEGT. The CDR3 has 16 amino acids.

This clone has a single count. The J gene is TRBJ2-4, the V gene TRBV4-1; TRBD1 matches 8 bases. This CDR3 is built from 16 residues. Germline values: CDR1 MGHRA, CDR2 YSYEKL. Germline trimming cut 0 bases from V and 7 bases from J; bases unmatched to any gene: 8. Written as DNA, the CDR3 is TGCGCCAGCAGCCAAGATGTAGGGACAGGAGGGAACATTCAGTACTTC. This sequence encodes CASSQDVGTGGNIQYF.

The gene calls are TRBV4-1 and TRBJ2-7, with D perhaps TRBD1 (6 bases). The CDR3 covers 20 residues. V was pared by 0 bases and J by 0 bases, with 24 bases between. CDR1 MGHRA and CDR2 YSYEKL come from the germline V gene. For the CDR3, the DNA is TGCGCCAGCAGCCAAGATTATTGGGACACGAGGATCCAGCTCTCCTACGAGCAGTACTTC. This gives the protein CASSQDYWDTRIQLSYEQYF.

The J gene is TRBJ2-7, the V gene TRBV4-1; TRBD1 might be the D (5 bases). This CDR3 is built from 14 residues. Germline loops: CDR1 MGHRA, CDR2 YSYEKL. V was trimmed by 6 bases and J by 4 bases, leaving 16 bases between them. The CDR3, as DNA: TGCGCCAGCAGTCACAGGTCCGACTTGTACGAGCAGTACTTC. Translation: CASSHRSDLYEQYF.

V and J are TRBV12-5 and TRBJ2-5; 9 positions agree with TRBD1. This CDR3 is 15 amino acids long. Germline CDR1 is LGHNT and CDR2 is FRNRAP. Germline trimming cut 7 bases from V and 1 base from J; bases unmatched to any gene: 7. The CDR3 loop reads CASAPRTGVQETQYF. For the CDR3, the DNA is TGTGCTAGTGCCCCCAGGACAGGGGTCCAAGAGACCCAGTACTTC. The entire variable domain, with the rest obtained from reference TRBV12-5 and TRBJ2-5, is as follows: DARVTQTPRHKVTEMGQEVTMRCQPILGHNTVFWYRQTMMQGLELLAYFRNRAPLDDSGMPKDRFSAEMPDATLATLKIQPSEPRDSAVYFCASAPRTGVQETQYFGPGTRLLVL.

The chain carries TRBV15 and TRBJ1-2; 11 positions agree with TRBD1. In germline, CDR1 is LNHNV, CDR2 YYDKDF (reference sequence). V shed 0 bases and J 8 bases; nucleotides not matched to a gene: 8. The CDR3 loop spans 16 amino acids. CDR3 protein: CATSRDRTGGAYGYTF. CDR3 nucleotide sequence: TGTGCCACCAGCAGAGACCGGACAGGGGGCGCGTACGGCTACACCTTC.

This sequence joins TRBV6-5 and TRBJ2-1; D might be TRBD2 (6 bases). CDR1 is MNHEY and CDR2 is SVGAGI in the germline V gene. The CDR3 extends over 12 amino acids. V gave up 4 bases and J gave up 11 bases, with 12 bases separating them. Here the CDR3 DNA reads TGTGCCAGCAGTTTGTACCGGGAGAAGCAGTTCTTC. Translation: CASSLYREKQFF.

CDR3 nucleotide sequence: TGTGCCAGCAGCAAAGAGAGACGGACAGGGGGCCCAGAGACCCAGTACTTC. Amino acid sequence: CASSKERRTGGPETQYF. The chain uses TRBV21-1 and TRBJ2-5; TRBD1 is taken as the D call from the table, unchecked against the DNA. TRBV21-1 is a known pseudogene. The CDR3 runs to 17 residues.

The gene calls are TRBV4-1 and TRBJ2-5, with 10 positions matching TRBD1. Trimming cost V 3 bases and J 5 bases; bases outside gene matches: 3. Germline CDR1 MGHRA, CDR2 YSYEKL. This CDR3 is built from 14 residues. This chain's CDR3 is CASSQDRGAETQYF. CDR3 bases: TGCGCCAGCAGCCAGGACAGGGGGGCGGAGACCCAGTACTTC.

The rearrangement uses TRBV9 and TRBJ2-6; D gene uncertain. The V end was cut by 3 bases, the J end by 0 bases, with 13 bases between. Germline V lookup: CDR1 SGDLS, CDR2 YYNGEE. The CDR3 sequence is 17 residues long. The CDR3 protein is CASSDRVTISGANVLTF. The CDR3 nucleotides are TGTGCCAGCAGCGACCGGGTTACGATCTCTGGGGCCAACGTCCTGACTTTC.

This chain uses TRBV4-2 with TRBJ2-7, with 11 bases that match TRBD2. The germline CDR1 and CDR2 sequences are LGHNA and YNFKEQ. The V gene end was trimmed by 1 base and the J gene end by 7 bases; junction bases not matched to a gene: 6. The CDR3 totals 15 residues. This CDR3 is CASSQGLSGRVEQYF. CDR3 coding DNA: TGTGCCAGCAGCCAAGGTCTTAGCGGGAGGGTTGAGCAGTACTTC.

This sequence joins TRBV4-3 and TRBJ2-7, with 7 bases matching TRBD1. V lost 0 bases, J lost 3 bases, and 5 bases stayed unmatched. Per the germline V gene, CDR1 is LGHNA and CDR2 is YSLEER. The CDR3 has 15 amino acids. The CDR3 loop reads CASSQDSPGGYEQYF. CDR3 DNA: TGCGCCAGCAGCCAAGATAGTCCAGGGGGCTACGAGCAGTACTTC.

J is TRBJ2-1 and V is TRBV7-6; 10 bases line up with TRBD2. From germline, CDR1 is SGHVS and CDR2 FNYEAQ. This CDR3 has 17 amino acids. V trimming: 5 bases; J trimming: 3 bases; junction bases outside the gene matches: 10. The CDR3 is CASSRSPGLADYNEQFF. CDR3 DNA sequence: TGTGCCAGCAGCCGCAGTCCCGGACTAGCGGACTACAATGAGCAGTTCTTC.

This chain uses TRBV18 with TRBJ1-3; no clear D gene. V was cut by 3 bases and J by 4 bases, with 7 bases left in between. Germline lookup yields CDR1 KGHSH and CDR2 LQKENI. This CDR3 is built from 13 residues. This CDR3 reads CASSPRSGNTIYF. The CDR3 DNA reads TGTGCCAGCTCACCTCGGTCGGGAAACACCATATATTTT.

The rearrangement uses TRBV7-3 and TRBJ1-1; perhaps TRBD1 as D (5 bases). The CDR3 loop spans 13 amino acids. The germline V and J ends were trimmed by 4 bases and 3 bases, with 9 bases remaining between them. Germline values: CDR1 SGHTA, CDR2 FQGTGA. CDR3 loop: CASSSDSYTEAFF. In DNA, the CDR3 is TGTGCCAGCAGCTCCGACAGTTACACTGAAGCTTTCTTT. The complete variable domain, with remaining parts taken from reference TRBV7-3 and TRBJ1-1, reads GAGVSQTPSNKVTEKGKYVELRCDPISGHTALYWYRQSLGQGPEFLIYFQGTGAADDSGLPNDRFFAVRPEGSVSTLKIQRTERGDSAVYLCASSSDSYTEAFFGQGTRLTVV.

J is TRBJ1-4 and V is TRBV19, with D perhaps TRBD1 (5 bases). This CDR3 contains 17 residues. V lost 10 bases, J lost 6 bases, and 27 bases lay in between. Germline V gene sequence: CDR1 LNHDA, CDR2 SQIVND (reference sequence). The CDR3 DNA reads as TGTGCCACCTCCCTGACCAGCGCGAGGTGGGGGGATGAAAAACTGTTTTTT. Protein sequence: CATSLTSARWGDEKLFF.